Included here is one T cell receptor beta chain sequence, with context. This sample stems from a study of blood T cell repertoires in COVID-19. Background on the study: Some COVID-19 samples were acute and others convalescent; all came from the United States, Italy and Spain. T cells, B-cell-depleted T cells, or PBMCs supplied cDNA or gDNA.

Germline CDR1 reads SGHTS; CDR2 reads YDEGEE. There are 14 residues in the CDR3. Trimming removed 4 bases from V and 6 bases from J, with 13 bases in between. Per the study methods: Amplified reference gene primers provided the basis for estimating nucleated cell counts. Method: immunoSEQ multiplex PCR; TCRdb's copy keeps in-frame clones and lacks some. That table gives V, J and clone size, and the DNA gave D and trimming. The repertoire has fewer than 200,000 clones, approximately 88% of them found once; the top ten carry 3.5% to 4%. Sample: peripheral blood. The sequence derives from a woman in her fifties or sixties who had recovered from COVID-19. This rearrangement joins TRBV5-8 to TRBJ1-4; possible D gene TRBD1, 6 bases. The CDR3 sequence is CASSPRTAYEKLFF. CDR3 nucleotides: TGTGCCAGCAGCCCCCGGACAGCTTATGAAAAACTGTTTTTT.